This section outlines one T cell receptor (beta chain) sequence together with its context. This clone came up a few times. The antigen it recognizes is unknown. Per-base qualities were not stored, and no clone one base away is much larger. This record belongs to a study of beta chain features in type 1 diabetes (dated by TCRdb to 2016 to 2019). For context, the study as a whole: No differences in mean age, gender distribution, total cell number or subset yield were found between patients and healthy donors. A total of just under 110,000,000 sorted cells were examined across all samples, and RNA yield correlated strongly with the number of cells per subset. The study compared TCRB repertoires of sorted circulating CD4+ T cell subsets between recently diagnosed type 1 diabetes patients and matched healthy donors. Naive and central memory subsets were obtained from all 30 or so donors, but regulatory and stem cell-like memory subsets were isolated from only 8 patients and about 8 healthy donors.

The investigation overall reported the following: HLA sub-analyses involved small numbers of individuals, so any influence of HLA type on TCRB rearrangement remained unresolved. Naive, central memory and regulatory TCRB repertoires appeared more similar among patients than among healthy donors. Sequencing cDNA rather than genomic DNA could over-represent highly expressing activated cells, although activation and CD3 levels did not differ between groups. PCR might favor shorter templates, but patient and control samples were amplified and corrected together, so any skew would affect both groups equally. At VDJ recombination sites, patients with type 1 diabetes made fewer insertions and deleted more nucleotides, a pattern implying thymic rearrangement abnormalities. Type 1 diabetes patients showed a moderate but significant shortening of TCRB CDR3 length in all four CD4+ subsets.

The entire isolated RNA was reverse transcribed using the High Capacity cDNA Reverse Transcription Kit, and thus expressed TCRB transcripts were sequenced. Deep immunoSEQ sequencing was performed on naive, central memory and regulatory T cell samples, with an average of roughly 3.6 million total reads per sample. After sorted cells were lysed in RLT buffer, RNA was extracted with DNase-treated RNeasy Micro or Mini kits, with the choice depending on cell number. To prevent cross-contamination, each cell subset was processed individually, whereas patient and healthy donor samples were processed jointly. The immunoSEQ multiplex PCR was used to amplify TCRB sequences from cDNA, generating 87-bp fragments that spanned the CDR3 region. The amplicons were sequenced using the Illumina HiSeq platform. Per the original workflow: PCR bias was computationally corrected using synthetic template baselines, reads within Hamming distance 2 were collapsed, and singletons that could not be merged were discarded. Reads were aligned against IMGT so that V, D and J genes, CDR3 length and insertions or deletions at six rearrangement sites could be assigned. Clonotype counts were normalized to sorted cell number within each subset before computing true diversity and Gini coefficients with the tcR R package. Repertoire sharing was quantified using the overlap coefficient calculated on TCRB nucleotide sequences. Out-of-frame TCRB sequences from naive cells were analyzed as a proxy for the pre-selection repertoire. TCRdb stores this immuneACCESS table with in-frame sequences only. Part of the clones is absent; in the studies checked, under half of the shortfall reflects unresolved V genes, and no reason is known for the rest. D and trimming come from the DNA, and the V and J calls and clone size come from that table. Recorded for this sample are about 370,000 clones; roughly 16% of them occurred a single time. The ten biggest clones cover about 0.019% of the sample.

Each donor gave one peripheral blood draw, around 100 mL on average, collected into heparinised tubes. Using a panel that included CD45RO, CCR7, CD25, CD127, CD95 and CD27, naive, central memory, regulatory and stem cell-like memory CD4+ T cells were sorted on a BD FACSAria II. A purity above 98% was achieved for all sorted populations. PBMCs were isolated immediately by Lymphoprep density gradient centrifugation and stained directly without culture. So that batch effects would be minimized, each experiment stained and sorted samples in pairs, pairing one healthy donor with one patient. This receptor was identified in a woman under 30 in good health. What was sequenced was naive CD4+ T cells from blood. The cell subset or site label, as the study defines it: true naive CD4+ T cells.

In nucleotide form, the sequence is TGTGCCTGGAATCCGGGACTTTTCACAGATACGCAGTATTTT. Its protein is CAWNPGLFTDTQYF. This sequence uses TRBV30 and TRBJ2-3, with TRBD2 perhaps the D gene, on 6 matching bases. The CDR3 holds 14 amino acids from the cysteine to the phenylalanine. The entry retains the CDR3 DNA only, 42 bases that are in frame from base 1. The CDR1 and CDR2 encoded by the germline V gene (reference sequence) are GTSNPN and SVGIG. The germline ends are 13 bases apart after V is trimmed by 4 bases and J by 2 bases.